This T cell receptor (beta chain) was captured by sequencing in a study of T-cell reconstitution after alpha-beta-depleted transplantation in children. The study, taken as a whole, reports: Newly generated T cells supplied most T-cell counts and diversity one year post-transplant. There were reportedly several hundred expanded graft clones from which alpha-beta T cells came about two months after transplant.

This clonotype was seen more than once but under ten times. Its antigen is undetermined. Germline CDR1 is MNHNS and CDR2 is SASEGT. V was cut by 7 bases and J by 2 bases, with 13 bases left in between. This CDR3 spans 14 amino acids. Unique molecular identifiers were incorporated into the prepared TCRbeta library. MiXCR, applied by TCRdb to the PCR reads, yields one record per CDR3 protein. The sample consists of approximately 230,000 distinct CDR3 sequences, approximately 24% of them appearing once. The receptor was derived from a female patient between 2 and 15 years old who had a stem cell transplant for congenital amegakaryocytic thrombocytopenia, so the T cells may come from the graft donor. This rearrangement joins TRBV6-1 to TRBJ2-3; possibly TRBD2 for D (6 bases). The sample here was PBMCs, mostly from graft donor cells, taken 360 days after TCRalphabeta/CD19-depleted stem cell transplant. CDR3: CASTRRGYTDTQYF. Written as DNA, the CDR3 is TGTGCCAGCACGAGGCGGGGCTACACAGATACGCAGTATTTT.